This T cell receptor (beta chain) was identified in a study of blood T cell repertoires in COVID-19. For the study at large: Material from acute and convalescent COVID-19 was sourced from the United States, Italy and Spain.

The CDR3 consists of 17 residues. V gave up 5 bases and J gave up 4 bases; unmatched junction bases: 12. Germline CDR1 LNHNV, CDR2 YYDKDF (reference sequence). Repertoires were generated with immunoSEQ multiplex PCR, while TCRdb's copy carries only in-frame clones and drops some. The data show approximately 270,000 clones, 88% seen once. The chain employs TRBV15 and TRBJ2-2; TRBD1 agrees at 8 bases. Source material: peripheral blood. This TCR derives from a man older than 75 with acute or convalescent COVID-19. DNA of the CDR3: TGTGCCACCAGCTCGGGGCCCAGGACAGGGATCACCGGGGAGCTGTTTTTT. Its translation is CATSSGPRTGITGELFF.